A selection of T cell receptor beta chains follows, all from one sample in a study of blood T cells in healthy people across ages. TCRdb processed the 5' RACE reads anew with MiXCR; each CDR3 protein has one entry. Among about 720,000 distinct CDR3 sequences, 20% to 25% were seen once, and the ten largest hold approximately 4%. These same data were also listed under a study on T cells of mothers and their children.

What was sequenced was blood. The origin of the receptors is a boy aged 5-17 years in good health. The conserved cysteine and the conserved F or W are not part of the CDR3 here.

TRBJ2-7 | TRBV7-2 | ARSAYPQSSYEQY
TRBJ2-1 | TRBV7-8 | ASSVGLVLYNEQF
TRBJ2-3 | TRBV15 | ATSRLAGQPDTQY
TRBJ1-1 | TRBV12-3/TRBV12-4 | ASMGGTVNTEAF
TRBJ2-5 | TRBV7-9 | ASSSNRDRRQETQY
TRBJ2-5 | TRBV3-1 | ASSQAKREGETQY
TRBJ2-5 | TRBV7-9 | ARTTDRLKETQY
TRBJ1-1 | TRBV6-2/TRBV6-3 | ASSVGTGRPDTEAF
TRBJ1-6 | TRBV28 | ASSIGGFNSPLH
TRBJ2-5 | TRBV7-2 | ASSLNIPVGGETQY
TRBJ2-1 | TRBV7-9 | ASSLSGGFEQF
TRBJ2-1 | TRBV6-2/TRBV6-3 | ASSLARDRSSYNEQF
TRBJ2-5 | TRBV20-1 | SARDSDRGLGETQY
TRBJ1-5 | TRBV15 | ATSRLVRTGDDQPQH
TRBJ1-1 | TRBV11-2 | ASSLAIGQAL
TRBJ1-2 | TRBV5-6 | ASSPGGRPLGYT
TRBJ2-5 | TRBV10-3 | AISESRTSGGQETQY
TRBJ2-7 | TRBV20-1 | SARDTSGSYEQY
TRBJ2-5 | TRBV5-1 | ASRDIIGETQY
TRBJ2-3 | TRBV25-1 | ASSELGGGTDTQY
TRBJ2-7 | TRBV4-3 | ASSQGPSRREMIYEQY
TRBJ2-7 | TRBV20-1 | SARGTGGYEQY
TRBJ1-2 | TRBV20-1 | SALTGDYNYGYT
TRBJ1-1 | TRBV10-3 | AISDKGMDTEAF
TRBJ1-4 | TRBV5-1 | ASSIRDSNEKLF
TRBJ2-2 | TRBV6-6 | ASSADWGDTGELF
TRBJ2-7 | TRBV20-1 | SADGYEQY
TRBJ1-2 | TRBV29-1 | SVGPGGYT